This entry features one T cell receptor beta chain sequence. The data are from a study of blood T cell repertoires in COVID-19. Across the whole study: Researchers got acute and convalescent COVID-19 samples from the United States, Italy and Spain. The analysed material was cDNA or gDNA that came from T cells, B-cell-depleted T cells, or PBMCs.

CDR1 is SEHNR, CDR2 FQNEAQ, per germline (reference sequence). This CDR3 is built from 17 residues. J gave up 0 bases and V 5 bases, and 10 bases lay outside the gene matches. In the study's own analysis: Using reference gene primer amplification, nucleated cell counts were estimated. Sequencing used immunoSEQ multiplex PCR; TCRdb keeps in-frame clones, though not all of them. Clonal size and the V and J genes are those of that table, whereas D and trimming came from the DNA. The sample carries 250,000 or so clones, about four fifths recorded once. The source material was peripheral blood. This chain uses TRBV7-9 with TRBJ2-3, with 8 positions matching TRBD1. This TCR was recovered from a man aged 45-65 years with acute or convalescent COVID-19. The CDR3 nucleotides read TGTGCCAGCAGCCCTAGACAGGGGCTAACTAGCACAGATACGCAGTATTTT. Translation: CASSPRQGLTSTDTQYF.